The 13 T cell receptor beta chains presented below share a single source sample, sequenced in a study of T-cell reconstitution after alpha-beta-depleted transplantation in children. TCRbeta library preparation incorporated unique molecular identifiers. TCRdb re-analysed the PCR reads in MiXCR, keeping a single row per CDR3 protein. The sample holds some 530,000 distinct CDR3 sequences; around 13% are singletons and the top ten take 4.5% to 6%. Sequences were derived from PBMCs from the stem cell graft donor, sampled from the stem cell graft. These receptors came from a human donor who donated a stem cell graft to a child with combined immunodeficiency.

V usage is TRBV30 and J usage is TRBJ2-4; D is possibly TRBD1 (5 bases). The CDR3 sequence is 14 residues long. Deletions cut 2 bases from V and 3 bases from J, with 11 bases between. Germline-derived CDR1 and CDR2 are GTSNPN and SVGIG (reference sequence). CDR3 loop: CAWSTGVGKNIQYF. CDR3 nucleotides: TGTGCCTGGAGTACAGGCGTAGGCAAAAACATTCAGTACTTC.

This clonotype was seen ten or more times. V is TRBV4-3 and J is TRBJ2-3, with D possibly called TRBD1 or TRBD2 (5 bases each). The ends were cut back, 4 bases at V and 0 bases at J, with 11 bases in the middle. The CDR3 runs 15 residues. Germline V gene sequence: CDR1 LGHNA, CDR2 YSLEER. The CDR3 DNA reads TGCGCCAGCAGCCTTCGGGACGCGAGCACAGATACGCAGTATTTT. Amino acid sequence: CASSLRDASTDTQYF.

V usage is TRBV7-2 and J usage is TRBJ2-3; D is possibly TRBD2 (6 bases). V gave up 8 bases and J gave up 0 bases, with 15 bases separating them. Germline-derived CDR1 and CDR2 are SGHTA and FQGNSA. The CDR3 runs to 15 residues. The CDR3 DNA sequence: TGTGCCAGCGGAGTCGTGAGCGGGAGCACAGATACGCAGTATTTT. Translating gives CASGVVSGSTDTQYF.

This sequence joins TRBV30 and TRBJ1-1, with TRBD1 as a possible D gene (5 bases). CDR3 length: 14 amino acids. V was trimmed by 3 bases and J by 1 base, leaving 12 bases between them. The germline V gene has CDR1 GTSNPN and CDR2 SVGIG (reference sequence). The CDR3 sequence is CAWSSQGRNTEAFF. The CDR3 nucleotides read TGTGCCTGGAGCTCTCAGGGACGGAACACTGAAGCTTTCTTT.

This clonotype was seen a few times. The chain recombines TRBV1 with TRBJ1-2; no check of the table's D call, TRBD1, against the DNA was made. TRBV1 is shown as a pseudogene. The CDR3 consists of 15 residues. The DNA of the CDR3 is TGCACCAGCAGCCAGGATCGGGACAGGGGCTATGGCTACACCTTC. Its translation: CTSSQDRDRGYGYTF.

This clonotype occurred a few times. V usage is TRBV5-1 and J usage is TRBJ2-2; D remains unclear. The CDR3 contains 16 residues. Germline-derived CDR1 and CDR2 are SGHRS and YFSETQ. The ends were cut back, 3 bases at V and 0 bases at J, with 12 bases in the middle. Here the CDR3 reads CASSWAGNANTGELFF. In DNA, the CDR3 is TGCGCCAGCAGCTGGGCTGGAAACGCGAACACCGGGGAGCTGTTTTTT. The full variable domain, completed using reference TRBV5-1 and TRBJ2-2, is KAGVTQTPRYLIKTRGQQVTLSCSPISGHRSVSWYQQTPGQGLQFLFEYFSETQRNKGNFPGRFSGRQFSNSRSEMNVSTLELGDSALYLCASSWAGNANTGELFFGEGSRLTVL.

The chain links TRBV12-3 or TRBV12-4 to TRBJ2-1; D tentatively reads TRBD1 or TRBD2 (5 bases each). Trimming took off 7 bases at V and 2 bases at J, with 15 bases between the two ends. CDR3 length: 15 amino acids. Here the CDR3 reads CASKSSGQTYNEQFF. The DNA of the CDR3 is TGTGCCAGCAAGAGTTCGGGGCAGACCTACAATGAGCAGTTCTTC.

This clonotype was detected only a few times. The genes are TRBV5-1 and TRBJ2-5; 13 nucleotides align to TRBD2. Germline V gene lookup returns CDR1 SGHRS and CDR2 YFSETQ. V lost 1 base and J lost 2; bases outside the gene matches: 8. This CDR3 region has 18 residues. CDR3 DNA: TGCGCCAGCAGCTTGATCTTTAGGACTAGCGGGGGACAAGAGACCCAGTACTTC. As protein: CASSLIFRTSGGQETQYF.

This chain links TRBV11-2 with TRBJ2-7; the match to TRBD1 covers 9 bases. This CDR3 contains 15 residues. Germline CDR1 reads SGHAT; CDR2 reads FQNNGV. The V and J ends lost 5 bases and 3 bases, in that order; junction bases with no gene match: 8. The DNA for the CDR3 is TGTGCCAGCAGCCCGTCCGGGACAGGGAACTACGAGCAGTACTTC. Its translation is CASSPSGTGNYEQYF.

This clonotype was seen ten or more times. This sequence joins TRBV12-3 or TRBV12-4 and TRBJ1-5; TRBD1 agrees at 9 bases. This CDR3 is built from 15 residues. After removal of 6 bases from V and 2 bases from J, the junction contained 5 bases not matched to a gene. CDR3: CASSRTGAGNQPQHF. Here the CDR3 DNA reads TGTGCCAGCAGCCGGACAGGGGCAGGCAATCAGCCCCAGCATTTT.

CDR3 residues: CATSDFGLADYNEQFF. CDR3 bases: TGTGCCACCAGTGATTTCGGACTAGCGGATTACAATGAGCAGTTCTTC. This chain links TRBV24-1 with TRBJ2-1; 10 bases agree with TRBD2. CDR1 is KGHDR and CDR2 is SFDVKD in the germline V gene. Trimming at V came to 1 base and at J to 4 bases, leaving 3 bases not matched to a gene. There are 16 residues in the CDR3.

This clonotype was detected a few times. The chain combines TRBV12-3 or TRBV12-4 with TRBJ2-3, with 7 positions matching TRBD2. The CDR3 runs to 14 residues. V dropped 5 bases and J dropped 3; count of bases not matched to a gene: 5. CDR3 loop: CASSPQLATDTQYF. The CDR3 coding sequence is TGTGCCAGCAGTCCTCAACTAGCGACAGATACGCAGTATTTT.

This clonotype was picked up many times. This chain links TRBV7-2 with TRBJ1-4; D might be TRBD1 (6 bases). V lost 5 bases and J 6 bases, leaving 13 bases between the germline ends. Germline loops: CDR1 SGHTA, CDR2 FQGNSA. The CDR3 has 14 amino acids. The CDR3: CASSQTGAHEKLFF. The DNA of the CDR3 is TGTGCCAGCAGCCAGACAGGAGCGCATGAAAAACTGTTTTTT. Together with reference TRBV7-2 and TRBJ1-4, the CDR3 gives the full variable domain: GAGVSQSPSNKVTEKGKDVELRCDPISGHTALYWYRQSLGQGLEFLIYFQGNSAPDKSGLPSDRFSAERTGGSVSTLTIQRTQQEDSAVYLCASSQTGAHEKLFFGSGTQLSVL.